This T cell receptor beta chain is drawn from a study of human T cells and chemical hapten exposure. The time point here: pre-sensitization, week 0. As for treatment: therapeutic diphenylcyclopropenone sensitization with weekly scalp DPC. Suited to DPC and affected by alopecia, the donors ranged from 18 to 70 years old. The germline gives CDR1 MNHEY, CDR2 SVGEGT. Trimming removed 6 bases from V and 2 bases from J, with 11 bases in between. The CDR3 contains 14 residues. Findings of the study overall: DPC sensitization produced no change in TCRs with frequency above 1 in 1000. Higher patch test scores went with higher counts of PT1 expanded TCRs.

Notes on this clonotype: Its antigen is unidentified.

The authors' processing: Sample TCR counts, which ranged from about 23,224 to 690,600, had a median of around 96,000. TCRdb reprocessed the RACE reads with MiXCR, giving one entry per CDR3 protein. It is TCRdb's table, rather than the study itself, that gives the V and J calls and clone size. The sample holds 380,000 or so distinct CDR3 sequences; around 5% are singletons and the top ten take around 8.6%. This sequence was found in a woman aged 18-29 years with alopecia areata. Some clones in this sample may be carry-over from other donors' samples. This sequence joins TRBV6-2 or TRBV6-3 and TRBJ1-5; possible D gene TRBD1, 6 bases. Sequenced material: whole blood, taken in connection with sensitization to the hapten diphenylcyclopropenone (DPC). The CDR3 DNA sequence: TGTGCCAGCAGCCGGGGGGCACGCAATCAGCCCCAGCATTTT. Translation: CASSRGARNQPQHF.